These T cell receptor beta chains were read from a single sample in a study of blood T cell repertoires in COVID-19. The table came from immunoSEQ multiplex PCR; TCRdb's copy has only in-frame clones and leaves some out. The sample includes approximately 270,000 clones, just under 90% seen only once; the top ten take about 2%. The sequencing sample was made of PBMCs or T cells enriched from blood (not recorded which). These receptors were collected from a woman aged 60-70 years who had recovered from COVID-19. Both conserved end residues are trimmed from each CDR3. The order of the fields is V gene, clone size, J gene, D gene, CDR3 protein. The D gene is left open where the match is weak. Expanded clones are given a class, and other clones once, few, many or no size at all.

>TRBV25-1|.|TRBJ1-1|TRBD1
ASSEYRTGVYNQAF
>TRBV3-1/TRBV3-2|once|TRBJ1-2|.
ASSQDNRRSYGYT
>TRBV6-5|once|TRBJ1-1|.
ASRGGGNTEAF
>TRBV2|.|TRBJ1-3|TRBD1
ASRPDRAGNTIY
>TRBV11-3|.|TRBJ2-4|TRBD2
ASNPIAGNIQY
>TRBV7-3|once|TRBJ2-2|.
ASRTGHKNTGELF
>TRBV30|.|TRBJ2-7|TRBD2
ASRAGVREQY
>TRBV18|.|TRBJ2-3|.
ASSRQEDTQY
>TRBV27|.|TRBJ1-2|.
ASSADGLYPDGYT
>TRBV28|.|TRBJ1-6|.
ASRQDSSNSPLH
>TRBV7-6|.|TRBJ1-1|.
ASTPGRGLNTEAF
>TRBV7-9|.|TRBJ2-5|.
ASSPRGETQY
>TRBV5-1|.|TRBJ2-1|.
ASSLDGSAYNEQF
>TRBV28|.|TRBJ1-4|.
ASGHRGTNEKLF
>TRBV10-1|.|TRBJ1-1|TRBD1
ASRTGAGTEAF
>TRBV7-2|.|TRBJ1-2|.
ASSPVGGHGYT
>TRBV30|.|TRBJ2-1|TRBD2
AWSVSGREEF
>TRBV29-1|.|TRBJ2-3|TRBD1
SERQGAADTQY
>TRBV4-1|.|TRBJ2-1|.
ASSRAGTAQQQF
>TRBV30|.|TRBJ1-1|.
ALYGGREAEAF
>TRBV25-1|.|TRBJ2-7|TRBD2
ASSEVSGRAREQY
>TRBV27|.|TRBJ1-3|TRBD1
ASGGQASGNTIY
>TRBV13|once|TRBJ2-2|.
ASSLRVSNTGELF
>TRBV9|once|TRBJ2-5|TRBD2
ASSVREGRETQY
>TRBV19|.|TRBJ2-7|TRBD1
ASSPGQGAREQY
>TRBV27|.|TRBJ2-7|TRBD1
ASSSYRGPPEEQY
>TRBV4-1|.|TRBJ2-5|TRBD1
ASSRDRDQETQY
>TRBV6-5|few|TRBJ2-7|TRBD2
ASSYRAGRSYEQY
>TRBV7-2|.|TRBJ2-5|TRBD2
ASSLGVAGRETQY
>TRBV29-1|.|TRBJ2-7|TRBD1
SVPGQGVYEQY
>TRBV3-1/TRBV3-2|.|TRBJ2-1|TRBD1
ASSQQGGAYNEQF
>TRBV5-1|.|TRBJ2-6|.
ASSLESGGANVLT
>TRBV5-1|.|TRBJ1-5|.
ASSPGGDQPQH
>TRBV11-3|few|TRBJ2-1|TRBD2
ASSLGGSGVNNEQF
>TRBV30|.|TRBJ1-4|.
AWSVRGEKLF
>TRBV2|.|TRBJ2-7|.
ASSFSSTGFEQY
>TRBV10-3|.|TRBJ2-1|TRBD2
AISPTWTSGGSNEQF